Listed below are T cell receptor beta chains from one sample, sequenced in a study of blood T cells in healthy people across ages. TCRdb ran MiXCR on the 5' RACE reads and lists one entry per CDR3 protein. The sample lists 650,000 to 1,000,000 distinct CDR3 sequences, 35% to 40% occurring once. The sequencing input was blood. The source of these receptors is a man aged 18 to 35 in good health. Each CDR3 is given with its conserved first and last residue. Each record gives: clone size, D gene, J gene, V gene, CDR3 DNA, CDR3 protein. The D gene is left open where the match is weak. Only part of the rows carry a size: once, few, many, or a class if the clone is expanded.

size: many
D: TRBD1
J: TRBJ2-1
V: TRBV10-3
DNA: TGTGCCATCGGGGGACAGGGATCTTTCAATGAGCAGTTCTTC
CDR3: CAIGGQGSFNEQFF

size: few
D: TRBD1
J: TRBJ1-2
V: TRBV7-2
DNA: TGTGCCAGCAGCTTAGCGGACAGGACCTATGGCTACACCTTC
CDR3: CASSLADRTYGYTF

size: NA
D: NA
J: TRBJ2-1
V: TRBV29-1
DNA: TGCAGCGTTCAGGATCAGTTTGGCCATAACAATGTGCAGTTCTTC
CDR3: CSVQDQFGHNNVQFF

size: NA
D: NA
J: TRBJ2-7
V: TRBV20-1
DNA: TGCAGTGCTAGAGATAGGAACCCCTCCTACGAGCAGCACTTC
CDR3: CSARDRNPSYEQHF

size: few
D: TRBD1
J: TRBJ2-7
V: TRBV20-1
DNA: TGCAGTGCCCGACAGGGCTCCTACAATGAGCAGTACTTC
CDR3: CSARQGSYNEQYF

size: NA
D: TRBD2
J: TRBJ2-7
V: TRBV4-2
DNA: TGTGCCAGCAGCCACCTGGAGACTAGCGGGGGGCAGTACGAGCAGTACTTC
CDR3: CASSHLETSGGQYEQYF

size: few
D: NA
J: TRBJ1-1
V: TRBV29-1
DNA: TGCAGCGTTCGTGGCAGAAGTCGGCCTGAAGCTTTCTTT
CDR3: CSVRGRSRPEAFF

size: NA
D: NA
J: TRBJ2-5
V: TRBV6-2/TRBV6-3
DNA: TGTGCCAGCAGACCCGGGGCTACTGGGACCGAGACCCAGTACTTC
CDR3: CASRPGATGTETQYF

size: NA
D: NA
J: TRBJ1-5
V: TRBV29-1
DNA: TGCAGCGCAATCATGGGGAATCAGCCCCAGCATTTT
CDR3: CSAIMGNQPQHF

size: once
D: TRBD1
J: TRBJ2-3
V: TRBV12-3/TRBV12-4
DNA: TGTGCCAGCAGCATAGAGACAGGGGGCACAGATACGCAGTATTTT
CDR3: CASSIETGGTDTQYF

size: NA
D: NA
J: TRBJ1-4
V: TRBV10-3
DNA: TGTGCCATCAGTGGAACGGGAGCAACTAATGAAAAACTGTTTTTT
CDR3: CAISGTGATNEKLFF

size: NA
D: TRBD2
J: TRBJ2-5
V: TRBV6-4
DNA: TGTGCCAGCAGTGGACGAGCGGGGCAAGAGACCCAGTACTTC
CDR3: CASSGRAGQETQYF

size: few
D: TRBD1
J: TRBJ2-7
V: TRBV12-3/TRBV12-4
DNA: TGTGCCAGCAGTCCAGGACAGGGAGTCTACAATGAGCAGTACTTC
CDR3: CASSPGQGVYNEQYF

size: NA
D: TRBD1
J: TRBJ1-5
V: TRBV20-1
DNA: TGCAGTGCTCATGACAGGGTGGATCAGCCCCAGCATTTT
CDR3: CSAHDRVDQPQHF

size: NA
D: NA
J: TRBJ2-5
V: TRBV12-3/TRBV12-4
DNA: TGTCCCAGCAGTTTACTCGGAGAGACCCAGTACTTC
CDR3: CPSSLLGETQYF

size: many
D: NA
J: TRBJ2-3
V: TRBV12-3/TRBV12-4
DNA: TGTGCCAGCAGCCCGGGACACCACACAGATACGCAGTATTTT
CDR3: CASSPGHHTDTQYF

size: NA
D: NA
J: TRBJ2-7
V: TRBV29-1
DNA: TGCAGCGCAACAGGGACGGGACACGAGCAGTACTTC
CDR3: CSATGTGHEQYF

size: NA
D: TRBD2
J: TRBJ2-1
V: TRBV7-2
DNA: TGTGCCAGCAGCTCTTACTCAGGGACTAGCGGACCATACAATGAGCAGTTCTTC
CDR3: CASSSYSGTSGPYNEQFF

size: few
D: TRBD1
J: TRBJ2-1
V: TRBV28
DNA: TGTGCCAGCAGTGCCGGGACAGGTACTTACAATGAGCAGTTCTTC
CDR3: CASSAGTGTYNEQFF

size: NA
D: NA
J: TRBJ1-5
V: TRBV5-1
DNA: TGCGCCAGCAGCCACGACGGGGGGGTAAATCAGCCCCAGCATTTT
CDR3: CASSHDGGVNQPQHF